Listed below are T cell receptor beta chains from one sample, sequenced in a study of regulatory T cells in long-lasting Graves disease. Each CDR3 protein is one row after TCRdb ran MiXCR on the multiplex PCR reads. The sample lists a few hundred thousand distinct CDR3 sequences; 16% were seen once. These data also featured in a second study, about T cells in Graves' hyperthyroidism and ophthalmopathy.

The material sequenced was peripheral blood mononuclear cells (PBMCs), taken at new diagnosis, from a patient treated with antithyroid drugs. These receptors came from a woman aged 18-29 years with Graves disease. Each CDR3 is given with its conserved first and last residue. A D gene is named only where the DNA matches it firmly. Size is stated for part of the rows, as once, few or many counts, or as a class when the clone is expanded.

j_call: TRBJ1-6
clone_size: few
d_call: TRBD1
v_call: TRBV20-1
cdr3_nt: TGCAGTGCTGGGACAGGGGGAAATTCACCCCTCCACTTT
cdr3_aa: CSAGTGGNSPLHF

j_call: TRBJ1-1
clone_size: few
d_call: TRBD1
v_call: TRBV20-1
cdr3_nt: TGCAGTGCCCAACAGGGGGCAAGGACTGAAGCTTTCTTT
cdr3_aa: CSAQQGARTEAFF

j_call: TRBJ2-7
clone_size: -
d_call: -
v_call: TRBV5-4
cdr3_nt: TGTGCCAGCAGCTTGGAACCCCTTCGCTACGAGCAGTACTTC
cdr3_aa: CASSLEPLRYEQYF

j_call: TRBJ2-3
clone_size: few
d_call: TRBD2
v_call: TRBV7-9
cdr3_nt: TGTGCCAGCAGCTGGAGAATCCCACTAGCGGGCCAAAAGGAGGGCACAGATACGCAGTATTTT
cdr3_aa: CASSWRIPLAGQKEGTDTQYF

j_call: TRBJ1-6
clone_size: -
d_call: TRBD1
v_call: TRBV11-1
cdr3_nt: TGTGCCAGCAGCTTCGGGACAGGGGGCGAGTCACCCCTCCACTTT
cdr3_aa: CASSFGTGGESPLHF

j_call: TRBJ1-4
clone_size: few
d_call: -
v_call: TRBV4-1
cdr3_nt: TGCGCCAGCAACCAGCCCTATGAAAAACTGTTTTTT
cdr3_aa: CASNQPYEKLFF

j_call: TRBJ2-3
clone_size: many
d_call: -
v_call: TRBV5-1
cdr3_nt: TGCGCCAGCAGCTTTATAGGTTCGAGCACAGATACGCAGTATTTT
cdr3_aa: CASSFIGSSTDTQYF

j_call: TRBJ2-7
clone_size: many
d_call: TRBD2
v_call: TRBV12-3/TRBV12-4
cdr3_nt: TGTGCCAGCAGTGGACTAGCGAGCTCCTACGAGCAGTACTTC
cdr3_aa: CASSGLASSYEQYF

j_call: TRBJ2-1
clone_size: many
d_call: TRBD2
v_call: TRBV28
cdr3_nt: TGTGCCAGCCGCTCCACCCCGGGGAGGGATGAGCAGTTCTTC
cdr3_aa: CASRSTPGRDEQFF

j_call: TRBJ1-5
clone_size: many
d_call: -
v_call: TRBV6-5
cdr3_nt: TGTGCCAGCAGTTACGAGAGTCGCGGGGGGCGCGGGTTTCAGCCCCAGCATTTT
cdr3_aa: CASSYESRGGRGFQPQHF

j_call: TRBJ1-1
clone_size: many
d_call: -
v_call: TRBV28
cdr3_nt: TGTGCCAGTAATAGCGGCGGATTCAACACTGAAGCTTTCTTT
cdr3_aa: CASNSGGFNTEAFF

j_call: TRBJ2-5
clone_size: many
d_call: -
v_call: TRBV7-8
cdr3_nt: TGTGCCAGCAGCTTAGAGCGGGTACCAAGACCCAGATCTCCAACCCAGTACTTC
cdr3_aa: CASSLERVPRPRSPTQYF

j_call: TRBJ2-3
clone_size: -
d_call: TRBD2
v_call: TRBV28
cdr3_nt: TGTGCCAGCAGACGGACTAGCGGGAGGGCTGATACGCAGTATTTT
cdr3_aa: CASRRTSGRADTQYF

j_call: TRBJ2-1
clone_size: many
d_call: -
v_call: TRBV2
cdr3_nt: TGTGCCAGCAGTGAGGTGACAACCTACAATGAGCAGTTCTTC
cdr3_aa: CASSEVTTYNEQFF

j_call: TRBJ2-7
clone_size: -
d_call: TRBD2
v_call: TRBV12-3/TRBV12-4
cdr3_nt: TGTGCCAGCGGCCTAGCGGGTTTAGAGCAGTACTTC
cdr3_aa: CASGLAGLEQYF

j_call: TRBJ2-7
clone_size: many
d_call: TRBD2
v_call: TRBV28
cdr3_nt: TGTGCCAGCAGTTACAGACTAGCGGGAACCTACGAGCAGTACTTC
cdr3_aa: CASSYRLAGTYEQYF

j_call: TRBJ2-3
clone_size: -
d_call: TRBD2
v_call: TRBV9
cdr3_nt: TGTGCCAGCGGCGTAACCAGTGGGGGGGCAGATACGCAGTATTTT
cdr3_aa: CASGVTSGGADTQYF